This T cell receptor (beta chain) was found in a study of human T cells and chemical hapten exposure. Broader study findings: There were significantly more large CDR3 similarity clusters among expanded TCRs than among controls.

The CDR3 is made up of 15 amino acids. The V and J ends lost 2 bases and 6 bases, in that order; junction bases with no gene match: 9. CDR1 LGHDT and CDR2 YNNKEL come from the germline V gene (reference sequence). From the RACE reads, TCRdb called clonotypes with MiXCR, one entry per CDR3 protein. Here the sample spans over 300,000 distinct CDR3 sequences, 4.5% to 5.5% being singletons. Time point here: pre-sensitization, week 0. Treatment defined: therapeutic diphenylcyclopropenone sensitization with weekly scalp DPC. This clonotype was found a few times. Its antigen remains unknown. The genes are TRBV3-1 and TRBJ1-1, with 7 bases fitting TRBD1. The sequence was collected from a woman aged 45-60 years with alopecia areata. Some clones in this sample may be carry-over from other donors' samples. The sample in question was whole blood, obtained in connection with sensitization to the hapten diphenylcyclopropenone (DPC). CDR3 loop: CASSQRGPAGAEAFF. Here the CDR3 DNA reads TGTGCCAGCAGCCAAAGGGGGCCCGCAGGGGCTGAAGCTTTCTTT. Full variable domain (rest looked up from reference TRBV3-1 and TRBJ1-1): DTAVSQTPKYLVTQMGNDKSIKCEQNLGHDTMYWYKQDSKKFLKIMFSYNNKELIINETVPNRFSPKSPDKAHLNLHINSLELGDSAVYFCASSQRGPAGAEAFFGQGTRLTVV.